The T cell receptor beta chain under discussion was sequenced for a study of cytomegalovirus exposure and HLA in healthy donors. Study results and caveats: Diagnosis of cytomegalovirus status made by the classifier reportedly showed high specificity and sensitivity. The study dropped some indistinguishable V segments, TRBV6-2 and TRBV6-3 among them.

Looked up from germline, CDR1 is MNHEY and CDR2 is SMNVEV (reference sequence). The CDR3 loop spans 13 amino acids. The V gene lost 6 bases and the J gene lost 1 base, with 7 bases spanning the gap. Points on this clone: Its specificity is unknown.

Primers for the PCR totalled 60 Vbeta and 13 Jbeta. The assay was immunoSEQ multiplex PCR, and TCRdb's table has in-frame clones only and misses some. Of 150,000 to 200,000 clones listed, around four fifths were seen once; the top ten hold about 1.8%. The TCR was taken from a man aged 35 to 55 in good health and CMV-seropositive. The chain links TRBV27 to TRBJ1-5; D call uncertain. The sequenced sample consisted of PBMCs. CDR3 nucleotides: TGTGCCAGCAGGACCAGGAGCAATCAGCCCCAGCATTTT. Amino acids: CASRTRSNQPQHF.